These 28 T cell receptor beta chains came from one sample sequenced in a study of shared clonotypes between healthy human individuals. Generated by immunoSEQ multiplex PCR, the TCRdb table keeps only in-frame clones and is missing some. In the table there are under 350,000 clones, more than 75% of which are singletons. Sequenced: memory CD8+ T cells sorted from blood. Subset reported: CD45RO+ cells pooled with CCR7-negative TemRA cells. The receptors come from a man aged 18 to 30 in good health.

The V gene is TRBV4-1, the J gene TRBJ2-1, with D possibly being TRBD1 (5 bases). The CDR3 is 15 residues long. Trimming took off 4 bases at V and 7 bases at J, with 17 bases between the two ends. Germline loops: CDR1 MGHRA, CDR2 YSYEKL. The CDR3 loop is CASSPPWTPTNEQFF. Here the CDR3 DNA reads TGCGCCAGCAGCCCCCCGTGGACACCTACGAATGAGCAGTTCTTC.

This clone was found once. The chain links TRBV18 to TRBJ2-3; 11 bases match TRBD2. Germline V CDR1 and CDR2: KGHSH, LQKENI. Trimming took 4 bases from V and 0 from J; bases not matched to a gene: 3. This CDR3 comprises 16 residues. The CDR3: CASSRTSGRSTDTQYF. DNA for the CDR3: TGTGCCAGCTCACGGACTAGCGGGCGTAGCACAGATACGCAGTATTTT.

CDR3 in amino acids: CATALPTLYEQYF. The CDR3 coding sequence is TGTGCCACCGCTCTACCCACCCTCTACGAGCAGTACTTC. The chain couples TRBV10-3 to TRBJ2-7; unclear D gene. CDR1 is ENHRY, CDR2 SYGVKD, per germline. This CDR3 has 13 residues. V lost 10 bases and J lost 3, with 16 bases in between.

The J gene is TRBJ2-1, the V gene TRBV29-1, with TRBD2 matching over 8 bases. The CDR3 has 15 residues. V shed 3 bases, J shed 4 bases, and the junction held 8 bases outside the gene matches. The V gene's germline CDR1 is SQVTM and CDR2 ANQGSEA. The chain's CDR3 is CSVEGAGGFYNEQFF. The CDR3 nucleotides read TGCAGCGTTGAGGGTGCGGGAGGTTTTTACAATGAGCAGTTCTTC.

This chain uses TRBV6-5 with TRBJ2-2; D tentatively reads TRBD1 or TRBD2 (5 bases each). This CDR3 has 16 amino acids. With 0 bases removed from V and 6 bases from J, the gap between germline ends came to 14 bases. Germline values: CDR1 MNHEY, CDR2 SVGAGI. CDR3 DNA sequence: TGTGCCAGCAGTTACTCCGGGACCAACGGCGCCGGGGAGCTGTTTTTT. As protein: CASSYSGTNGAGELFF.

V is TRBV2 and J is TRBJ2-5, with TRBD2 matching over 11 bases. The CDR3 extends over 15 amino acids. Losses at the gene ends were 4 bases for V and 1 base for J; bases not matched to a gene: 2. Per the germline V gene, CDR1 is SNHLY and CDR2 is FYNNEI. The DNA for the CDR3 is TGTGCCAGCAGTGGACTAGCGGGGCTCCAAGAGACCCAGTACTTC. It yields the protein CASSGLAGLQETQYF. The whole variable domain, filled in from reference TRBV2 and TRBJ2-5, reads EPEVTQTPSHQVTQMGQEVILRCVPISNHLYFYWYRQILGQKVEFLVSFYNNEISEKSEIFDDQFSVERPDGSNFTLKIRSTKLEDSAMYFCASSGLAGLQETQYFGPGTRLLVL.

Worth noting for this clone: A far larger clone is one nucleotide away, so this likely arose from a read error. The gene calls are TRBV5-6 and TRBJ1-5; D remains unclear. V was pared by 0 bases and J by 6 bases, with 4 bases between. Germline V gene lookup returns CDR1 SGHDT and CDR2 YYEEEE. The CDR3 is 12 residues long. In DNA form, the CDR3 reads TGTGCCAGCAGCTTGGAGGGTCAGCCCCAGCATTTT. It codes for CASSLEGQPQHF.

The V gene is TRBV25-1, the J gene TRBJ1-4; 9 bases agree with TRBD1. Germline V gene sequence: CDR1 MGHDK, CDR2 SYGVNS. V lost 9 bases, J lost 4 bases, and 6 bases stayed unmatched. The CDR3 has 14 amino acids. The CDR3 loop reads CARSTDRGNEKLFF. CDR3 coding DNA: TGTGCCAGATCGACGGACAGGGGTAATGAAAAACTGTTTTTT.

The genes are TRBV18 and TRBJ1-5, with a tentative D call TRBD1 (5 bases). CDR1 and CDR2 from the germline V gene are KGHSH and LQKENI. The CDR3 runs 14 residues. Trimming pared 4 bases from V and 0 bases from J, leaving 7 bases between. The CDR3 nucleotides read TGTGCCAGCTCACGACAGTATAGCAATCAGCCCCAGCATTTT. It specifies CASSRQYSNQPQHF.

The CDR3 nucleotides read TGCGCCAGCTCCCCTGAGCCTGGTCTTAATGAAAAACTGTTTTTT. It codes for CASSPEPGLNEKLFF. The rearrangement joins TRBV4-1 to TRBJ1-4; no definite D call. The CDR3 covers 15 residues. Germline V lookup: CDR1 MGHRA, CDR2 YSYEKL. Trimming removed 8 bases from V and 4 bases from J, with 17 bases in between.

This clone was counted a single time. The V gene is TRBV5-6, the J gene TRBJ2-6, with 10 bases matching TRBD1. CDR3 length: 18 residues. The germline V gene encodes CDR1 SGHDT and CDR2 YYEEEE. Trimming took 4 bases from V and 0 from J; bases not matched to a gene: 7. The CDR3 nucleotides read TGTGCCAGCAGCCTGAGACAGGGGGCCCGCTCTGGGGCCAACGTCCTGACTTTC. It yields the protein CASSLRQGARSGANVLTF.

This sequence joins TRBV28 and TRBJ2-1; weak D call: TRBD1 (5 bases). The CDR3 spans 14 residues. CDR1 is MDHEN and CDR2 is SYDVKM in the germline V gene. Trimming cost V 10 bases and J 5 bases, with 18 bases left between them. The CDR3, as DNA: TGTGCCACCATTGGCGCAGGGTATAACAATGAGCAGTTCTTC. Translating gives CATIGAGYNNEQFF.

This clone was counted a single time. The rearrangement uses TRBV13 and TRBJ1-1; D call uncertain. Germline loops: CDR1 PRHDT, CDR2 FYEKMQ (reference sequence). The CDR3 is made up of 14 amino acids. Trimming shortened V by 4 bases and J by 5 bases, and 14 bases separated the two germline ends. The CDR3 DNA reads as TGTGCCAGCAGCTCGGTCCTCCTCGGGACTGAAGCTTTCTTT. Translating gives CASSSVLLGTEAFF.

V gene TRBV29-1 combines with J gene TRBJ2-1; no reliable D call. Germline assignment: CDR1 SQVTM and CDR2 ANQGSEA. CDR3 size: 15 residues. V lost 2 bases and J lost 8, with 19 bases in between. CDR3 amino acids: CSVELPKLAPDEQFF. The DNA for the CDR3 is TGCAGCGTTGAACTCCCAAAGTTGGCTCCTGATGAGCAGTTCTTC.

This chain connects TRBV6-5 to TRBJ2-5; 10 bases align to TRBD2. The CDR3 sequence is 14 residues long. V shed 6 bases and J 4 bases; nucleotides not matched to a gene: 5. CDR1 and CDR2 from the germline V gene are MNHEY and SVGAGI. CDR3 in amino acids: CASSGLAVPETQYF. CDR3 nucleotides: TGTGCCAGCAGCGGACTAGCGGTCCCAGAGACCCAGTACTTC.

The V call is TRBV4-1, the J call TRBJ1-2, with D perhaps TRBD1 (5 bases). V lost 6 bases and J 0 bases, leaving 29 bases between the germline ends. CDR3 length: 20 residues. CDR1 and CDR2 (germline): MGHRA, YSYEKL. Written as DNA, the CDR3 is TGCGCCAGCAGGTCTACGGTGGGGCGCGGGCGCGGACCCTCTAACTATGGCTACACCTTC. Encoded protein: CASRSTVGRGRGPSNYGYTF.

The chain recombines TRBV6-5 with TRBJ1-1; no clear D gene. Germline values: CDR1 MNHEY, CDR2 SVGAGI. V was shortened by 2 bases and J by 0 bases, with 13 bases between the two germline ends. The CDR3 extends over 16 amino acids. CDR3 sequence reads: CASSYDPDTMNTEAFF. The CDR3 DNA reads TGTGCCAGCAGTTACGATCCCGACACCATGAACACTGAAGCTTTCTTT.

The J gene is TRBJ1-4, the V gene TRBV2; no clear D gene. The CDR3 covers 13 residues. V lost 0 bases, J lost 13 bases, and 12 bases lay in between. Per germline, CDR1 SNHLY and CDR2 FYNNEI. The CDR3 sequence: CASSEAPQYLLFF. CDR3 sequence (DNA): TGTGCCAGCAGTGAAGCGCCACAGTATCTACTGTTTTTT.

This chain connects TRBV5-4 to TRBJ2-7; D possibly corresponds to TRBD2 (6 bases). With 3 bases removed from V and 4 bases from J, the gap between germline ends came to 14 bases. CDR1 is SGHNT and CDR2 is YYREEE in the germline V gene (reference sequence). The CDR3 contains 14 residues. The CDR3 bases are TGTGCCAGCAGCTCACGGGACTCCCCGTACGAGCAGTACTTC. It is translated as CASSSRDSPYEQYF.

This clone has a single count. A much larger clone differs from this one at a single base, so this may be a read error. For the CDR3, the DNA is TGTGCCAGCAGCGTAGAGAACACTGAAGCTTTCTTT. Translated, it gives CASSVENTEAFF. The chain recombines TRBV5-4 with TRBJ1-1; D unresolved. There are 12 residues in the CDR3. CDR1 and CDR2 from the germline V gene are SGHNT and YYREEE (reference sequence). Trimming stripped 4 bases from V and 1 base from J, with 5 bases between. The variable domain in full, with the rest retrieved from reference TRBV5-4 and TRBJ1-1, is ETGVTQSPTHLIKTRGQQVTLRCSSQSGHNTVSWYQQALGQGPQFIFQYYREEENGRGNFPPRFSGLQFPNYSSELNVNALELDDSALYLCASSVENTEAFFGQGTRLTVV.

The genes are TRBV6-5 and TRBJ2-7; D is ambiguous. The CDR3 sequence is 12 residues long. CDR1 MNHEY and CDR2 SVGAGI come from the germline V gene. V shed 4 bases and J shed 0 bases, with 4 bases lying between them. The CDR3: CASSFFSYEQYF. In DNA form, the CDR3 reads TGTGCCAGCAGTTTCTTCTCCTACGAGCAGTACTTC.

The DNA for the CDR3 is TGTGCCAGCACCCAGTGGGGGGGCGGCACAGATACGCAGTATTTT. This gives the protein CASTQWGGGTDTQYF. This chain joins TRBV6-5 and TRBJ2-3, with a tentative D call TRBD2 (7 bases). CDR1 and CDR2 (germline): MNHEY, SVGAGI. V lost 7 bases and J 1 base, leaving 15 bases between the germline ends. CDR3 size: 15 residues.

As concerns this clone: This specimen includes other DNA sequences encoding the same CDR3. This chain uses TRBV7-9 with TRBJ2-5; tentative D call: TRBD2 (6 bases). V lost 1 base and J lost 2, with 8 bases in between. Looked up from germline, CDR1 is SEHNR and CDR2 is FQNEAQ (reference sequence). This CDR3 comprises 14 residues. The CDR3 bases are TGTGCCAGCAGCTTAGTTGGGGGGCAAGAGACCCAGTACTTC. This gives the protein CASSLVGGQETQYF.

The J gene is TRBJ2-4, the V gene TRBV11-2; 15 bases align to TRBD2. The germline V gene has CDR1 SGHAT and CDR2 FQNNGV. This CDR3 is built from 19 residues. V shed 4 bases and J 0 bases; nucleotides not matched to a gene: 7. The CDR3 DNA reads TGTGCCAGCAGCTGGAGGACTAGCGGGAGGGCCGAAGCCAAAAACATTCAGTACTTC. It translates to CASSWRTSGRAEAKNIQYF.

This CDR3 is CASSLNSGGTKDNEQFF. The CDR3 DNA reads TGTGCCAGCAGCTTAAATAGCGGGGGGACAAAAGACAATGAGCAGTTCTTC. The chain has TRBV7-3 and TRBJ2-1; 10 nucleotides align to TRBD2. The CDR3 spans 17 residues. V shed 1 base and J 5 bases; nucleotides not matched to a gene: 8. Germline V CDR1 and CDR2: SGHTA, FQGTGA.

V usage is TRBV5-4 and J usage is TRBJ2-7; tentatively, D is TRBD2 (5 bases). This CDR3 is 13 amino acids long. V was clipped by 4 bases and J by 1 base, with 9 bases between them. Looked up from germline, CDR1 is SGHNT and CDR2 is YYREEE (reference sequence). The CDR3 protein is CASSQPGSYEQYF. The CDR3 coding sequence is TGTGCCAGCAGCCAACCGGGGTCCTACGAGCAGTACTTC.

The rearrangement links TRBV6-6 to TRBJ1-2; the D gene is possibly TRBD1 (6 bases). V was cut by 5 bases and J by 7 bases, with 11 bases left in between. Germline values: CDR1 MNHNY, CDR2 SVGAGI (reference sequence). CDR3 length equals 12 residues. The CDR3 is CASSAWDIGYTF. CDR3 bases: TGTGCCAGCAGTGCCTGGGACATTGGCTACACCTTC.

This chain links TRBV28 with TRBJ1-2, with 8 bases identical to TRBD1. Germline CDR1 is MDHEN and CDR2 is SYDVKM. CDR3 length: 16 amino acids. V gave up 5 bases and J gave up 3 bases; unmatched junction bases: 11. This CDR3 is CASSGPRTGWDYGYTF. The CDR3 DNA sequence: TGTGCCAGCAGTGGTCCCCGGACAGGGTGGGACTATGGCTACACCTTC.